A single sample is the source of the 19 T cell receptor beta chains below, sequenced in a study of OX40 agonist ivuxolimab in advanced cancers. Profiled with immunoSEQ multiplex PCR; TCRdb holds only in-frame clones, not every one. The data show 60,000 to 75,000 clones, approximately 86% seen once. The sequences come from CD4+ or CD8+ T cells sorted from blood, collected in a trial of the OX40 agonist ivuxolimab. The receptors derive from an adult with an advanced solid tumor such as melanoma, head and neck, liver or kidney cancer.

V usage is TRBV18 and J usage is TRBJ1-1; tentative D call: TRBD1 (5 bases). With 0 bases removed from V and 1 base from J, the gap between germline ends came to 9 bases. There are 15 residues in the CDR3. CDR1 KGHSH and CDR2 LQKENI come from the germline V gene. CDR3 bases: TGTGCCAGCTCACCACCAAGTGGACAGAACACTGAAGCTTTCTTT. Amino acids: CASSPPSGQNTEAFF.

The rearrangement joins TRBV21-1 to TRBJ2-4; TRBD2 was called by the table and not checked on the DNA. TRBV21-1 is deemed a pseudogene. The CDR3 runs 16 residues. CDR3 nucleotides: TGTGCCAGCAGCAAAGAGACTAGGGGCGCCAAAAACATTCAGTACTTC. It translates to CASSKETRGAKNIQYF.

This clone was counted once. The rearrangement uses TRBV21-1 and TRBJ2-3; TRBD1 is the table's D call and was not checked against the DNA. TRBV21-1 is shown as a pseudogene. The CDR3 consists of 16 residues. DNA for the CDR3: TGTGCCAGCAGCAAGGCCGGGACAGGGGGGGAAGATACGCAGTATTTT. It encodes CASSKAGTGGEDTQYF.

This sequence joins TRBV28 and TRBJ1-5; no clear D. The germline V gene has CDR1 MDHEN and CDR2 SYDVKM. V gave up 3 bases and J gave up 9 bases, with 6 bases separating them. There are 11 residues in the CDR3. CDR3 sequence (DNA): TGTGCCAGCAGTTTTAAGGGGCCCCAGCATTTT. This sequence encodes CASSFKGPQHF. The full variable domain, completed using reference TRBV28 and TRBJ1-5, is DVKVTQSSRYLVKRTGEKVFLECVQDMDHENMFWYRQDPGLGLRLIYFSYDVKMKEKGDIPEGYSVSREKKERFSLILESASTNQTSMYLCASSFKGPQHFGDGTRLSIL.

The rearrangement joins TRBV2 to TRBJ1-3, with D possibly being TRBD1 (6 bases). The germline CDR1 and CDR2 sequences are SNHLY and FYNNEI. The CDR3 is made up of 14 amino acids. Trimming took 4 bases from V and 7 from J, leaving 14 bases between them. DNA of the CDR3: TGTGCCAGCAGTGTAGAACAGGGCGCGAACACCATATATTTT. Translating gives CASSVEQGANTIYF.

V is TRBV4-3 and J is TRBJ2-3; TRBD2 matches 14 bases. Germline-derived CDR1 and CDR2 are LGHNA and YSLEER. With V trimmed by 4 bases and J by 0 bases, 6 bases remained unmatched. The CDR3 is 18 residues long. In nucleotides, the CDR3 is TGCGCCAGCAGCCCCCTAGGGACTAGCGGGGGCAGCACAGATACGCAGTATTTT. This encodes CASSPLGTSGGSTDTQYF.

This clone has more than one count but fewer than ten. V usage is TRBV4-1 and J usage is TRBJ1-2; D gene unclear. The CDR3 has 14 amino acids. Trimming left V 5 bases short and J 4 bases short, with 14 bases between. Germline values: CDR1 MGHRA, CDR2 YSYEKL. The chain's CDR3 is CASSDLNPTYGYTF. DNA of the CDR3: TGCGCCAGCAGCGACTTGAACCCAACCTATGGCTACACCTTC.

This clone appeared a single time. The chain carries TRBV5-8 and TRBJ2-7, with D possibly called TRBD1 or TRBD2 (6 bases each). V lost 7 bases and J lost 6, with 17 bases in between. Per germline, CDR1 SGHTS and CDR2 YDEGEE. This CDR3 is built from 13 residues. CDR3 in amino acids: CASHGFRGGEQYF. CDR3 nucleotide sequence: TGTGCCAGCCACGGATTCAGGGGAGGCGAGCAGTACTTC.

The V gene is TRBV7-9, the J gene TRBJ1-1; D is perhaps TRBD1 (6 bases). V gave up 4 bases and J gave up 8 bases, with 11 bases separating them. The CDR3 extends over 12 amino acids. CDR1 and CDR2 (germline): SEHNR, FQNEAQ (reference sequence). The CDR3 reads CASSSSDREAFF. In DNA, the CDR3 is TGTGCCAGCAGCTCGTCTGACAGGGAAGCTTTCTTT.

CDR3 in amino acids: CASSPGTVNYEQYF. CDR3 nucleotide sequence: TGCGCCAGCAGCCCCGGGACAGTCAACTACGAGCAGTACTTC. The V call is TRBV5-1, the J call TRBJ2-7; TRBD1 matches 7 bases. The length of the CDR3 is 14 residues. CDR1 is SGHRS, CDR2 YFSETQ, per germline. Trimming took 4 bases from V and 3 from J; bases not matched to a gene: 7.

The rearrangement links TRBV7-9 to TRBJ2-1; TRBD2 matches at 7 bases. CDR1 is SEHNR, CDR2 FQNEAQ, per germline (reference sequence). Trimming cost V 5 bases and J 10 bases; bases outside gene matches: 5. This CDR3 is built from 12 residues. The CDR3 sequence is CASSRDYREQFF. CDR3 coding DNA: TGTGCCAGCAGCCGGGACTATCGGGAGCAGTTCTTC. The full variable domain, its missing parts supplied by reference TRBV7-9 and TRBJ2-1, is DTGVSQNPRHKITKRGQNVTFRCDPISEHNRLYWYRQTLGQGPEFLTYFQNEAQLEKSRLLSDRFSAERPKGSFSTLEIQRTEQGDSAMYLCASSRDYREQFFGPGTRLTVL.

This sequence joins TRBV28 and TRBJ2-7; no firm D call. The V gene's germline CDR1 is MDHEN and CDR2 SYDVKM. This CDR3 is 13 amino acids long. Trimming shortened V by 7 bases and J by 0 bases, and 10 bases separated the two germline ends. The CDR3 loop reads CASTETSSYEQYF. CDR3 DNA: TGTGCCAGCACCGAAACGAGCTCCTACGAGCAGTACTTC. The full variable domain, completed using reference TRBV28 and TRBJ2-7, is DVKVTQSSRYLVKRTGEKVFLECVQDMDHENMFWYRQDPGLGLRLIYFSYDVKMKEKGDIPEGYSVSREKKERFSLILESASTNQTSMYLCASTETSSYEQYFGPGTRLTVT.

J is TRBJ2-1 and V is TRBV6-1; TRBD1 aligns across 7 bases. This CDR3 has 13 residues. The junction had 6 bases not matched to a gene; V was cut back by 6 bases and J by 7 bases. Germline V gives CDR1 MNHNS, CDR2 SASEGT. The CDR3 coding sequence is TGTGCCAGCAGAAGGGGGCGCGATAATGAGCAGTTCTTC. It is translated as CASRRGRDNEQFF.

As to this clone: The identical CDR3 is also encoded by other nucleotide sequences in the sample. This chain connects TRBV7-2 to TRBJ1-4, with 7 bases identical to TRBD1. CDR1 and CDR2 (germline): SGHTA, FQGNSA. V lost 1 base, J lost 7 bases, and 3 bases stayed unmatched. This CDR3 region has 14 residues. The CDR3 reads CASSLVAGGEKLFF. In DNA, the CDR3 is TGTGCCAGCAGCTTAGTGGCAGGGGGTGAAAAACTGTTTTTT. Supplemented by reference TRBV7-2 and TRBJ1-4, the full variable domain reads GAGVSQSPSNKVTEKGKDVELRCDPISGHTALYWYRQSLGQGLEFLIYFQGNSAPDKSGLPSDRFSAERTGGSVSTLTIQRTQQEDSAVYLCASSLVAGGEKLFFGSGTQLSVL.

In its sample, this clone was seen a few times. The rearrangement joins TRBV6-5 to TRBJ2-3; D perhaps matches TRBD2 (7 bases). The germline V gene has CDR1 MNHEY and CDR2 SVGAGI. The CDR3 has 14 residues. V was trimmed by 2 bases and J by 2 bases, leaving 8 bases between them. The CDR3 reads CASSYGGATDTQYF. In nucleotides, the CDR3 is TGTGCCAGCAGTTACGGGGGGGCCACAGATACGCAGTATTTT.

Only one count was recorded for this clone. The chain employs TRBV27 and TRBJ2-6, with 8 nucleotides matching TRBD1. This CDR3 comprises 17 residues. CDR1 is MNHEY and CDR2 is SMNVEV in the germline V gene (reference sequence). The ends lost 2 bases at V and 3 bases at J; junction bases unmatched: 6. The chain's CDR3 is CASSLLGQGRGANVLTF. For the CDR3, the DNA is TGTGCCAGCAGTTTACTTGGACAGGGACGTGGGGCCAACGTCCTGACTTTC. Variable domain in full (rest from reference TRBV27 and TRBJ2-6): EAQVTQNPRYLITVTGKKLTVTCSQNMNHEYMSWYRQDPGLGLRQIYYSMNVEVTDKGDVPEGYKVSRKEKRNFPLILESPSPNQTSLYFCASSLLGQGRGANVLTFGAGSRLTVL.

This sequence joins TRBV12-5 and TRBJ1-2; D call uncertain. Per the germline V gene, CDR1 is LGHNT and CDR2 is FRNRAP. This CDR3 is 14 amino acids long. Trimming shortened V by 0 bases and J by 1 base, and 6 bases separated the two germline ends. The CDR3 DNA reads TGTGCTAGTGGTTTGGTACCAGATAACTATGGCTACACCTTC. Amino acids: CASGLVPDNYGYTF. The full variable domain, with the rest looked up from reference TRBV12-5 and TRBJ1-2, is DARVTQTPRHKVTEMGQEVTMRCQPILGHNTVFWYRQTMMQGLELLAYFRNRAPLDDSGMPKDRFSAEMPDATLATLKIQPSEPRDSAVYFCASGLVPDNYGYTFGSGTRLTVV.

The V call is TRBV5-1, the J call TRBJ1-2; D is undetermined. The CDR3 is 14 amino acids. V lost 7 bases and J lost 3, with 16 bases in between. Germline-derived CDR1 and CDR2 are SGHRS and YFSETQ. As DNA, the CDR3 is TGCGCCAGCTCGCGTGAGACCGCAGACTATGGCTACACCTTC. It codes for CASSRETADYGYTF.

This chain joins TRBV10-3 and TRBJ1-6; D remains ambiguous. Looked up from germline, CDR1 is ENHRY and CDR2 is SYGVKD. V lost 0 bases and J lost 7, with 13 bases in between. CDR3 length: 16 amino acids. The CDR3 DNA reads TGTGCCATCAGTGAGTCGAGCCTCCTGGGGAATTCACCCCTCCACTTT. This sequence encodes CAISESSLLGNSPLHF.